Each of the 15 T cell receptor beta chains below was sequenced from the same sample in a study of T cell repertoires in cytomegalovirus infection. TCRdb analysed the reads with MiXCR anew, one entry per CDR3 protein. The data show 200,000 to 250,000 distinct CDR3 sequences, with about 40% seen just once and 55% to 60% held by the top ten. What these receptors recognize is not known. The sample here was CD8+ T cells from cultured PBMCs, taken from culture after CMV antigen stimulation. The source of these receptors is a human donor in good health (CMV status not recorded). Some clones in this sample may be carry-over from other donors' samples.

This clonotype was counted at least ten times. This rearrangement joins TRBV5-1 to TRBJ1-2; D is undetermined. Germline V CDR1 and CDR2: SGHRS, YFSETQ. V lost 10 bases and J lost 3, with 19 bases in between. This CDR3 is 14 amino acids long. The CDR3 DNA reads TGCGCCTCCTCCCCGGGCACCGTCGACTATGGCTACACCTTC. This codes for CASSPGTVDYGYTF.

This clonotype came up a few times. The chain has TRBV28 and TRBJ2-7, with D possibly TRBD2 on 6 matching bases. Germline V gene sequence: CDR1 MDHEN, CDR2 SYDVKM. CDR3 length: 16 residues. V gave up 6 bases and J gave up 0 bases, with 18 bases separating them. The CDR3 DNA reads as TGTGCCAGCAGCCAACTCCTAGCGCACGCCTCCTACGAGCAGTACTTC. It specifies CASSQLLAHASYEQYF.

The V gene is TRBV19, the J gene TRBJ1-5; maybe TRBD1 (5 bases). Germline values: CDR1 LNHDA, CDR2 SQIVND (reference sequence). CDR3 size: 16 residues. V was cut by 5 bases and J by 7 bases, with 21 bases left in between. CDR3 in amino acids: CASSSLGPGGDQPQHF. The CDR3 DNA sequence: TGTGCCAGTAGTTCCTTGGGGCCGGGAGGGGACCAGCCCCAGCATTTT. Full variable domain (remainder filled in from reference TRBV19 and TRBJ1-5): DGGITQSPKYLFRKEGQNVTLSCEQNLNHDAMYWYRQDPGQGLRLIYYSQIVNDFQKGDIAEGYSVSREKKESFPLTVTSAQKNPTAFYLCASSSLGPGGDQPQHFGDGTRLSIL.

This rearrangement joins TRBV28 to TRBJ2-2; 9 nucleotides agree with TRBD1. After removal of 6 bases from V and 3 bases from J, the junction contained 8 bases not matched to a gene. This CDR3 has 16 amino acids. Germline lookup yields CDR1 MDHEN and CDR2 SYDVKM. The CDR3 region is CASRPGTGIYTGELFF. The CDR3 DNA reads TGTGCCAGCAGACCTGGGACAGGGATTTACACCGGGGAGCTGTTTTTT. The full variable domain, in which reference TRBV28 and TRBJ2-2 provide the parts outside the CDR3, is DVKVTQSSRYLVKRTGEKVFLECVQDMDHENMFWYRQDPGLGLRLIYFSYDVKMKEKGDIPEGYSVSREKKERFSLILESASTNQTSMYLCASRPGTGIYTGELFFGEGSRLTVL.

In nucleotides, the CDR3 is TGTGCCAGCAGTTTTAGGACTAGCACAGATACGCAGTATTTT. It yields the protein CASSFRTSTDTQYF. The rearrangement uses TRBV12-3 or TRBV12-4 and TRBJ2-3; weak D call: TRBD2 (5 bases). Between the trimmed V and J ends, which lost 3 bases and 0 bases, there was a span of 7 bases. This CDR3 is 14 amino acids long.

This clonotype was counted a few times. The rearrangement uses TRBV11-2 and TRBJ2-7; D ambiguous. V was cut by 1 base and J by 6 bases, with 10 bases left in between. Germline CDR1 is SGHAT and CDR2 is FQNNGV. The CDR3 is 13 amino acids. CDR3 DNA: TGTGCCAGCAGCTTAGTATCCCAGAGCGAGCAGTACTTC. Its translation: CASSLVSQSEQYF.

This sequence joins TRBV9 and TRBJ1-5, with TRBD1 matching over 8 bases. Losses at the gene ends were 4 bases for V and 3 bases for J; bases not matched to a gene: 6. In germline, CDR1 is SGDLS, CDR2 YYNGEE. There are 15 residues in the CDR3. The CDR3 region is CASSSSGGLNQPQHF. The CDR3 DNA sequence: TGTGCCAGCAGCTCCTCAGGGGGCCTCAATCAGCCCCAGCATTTT.

This clonotype was observed a handful of times. The chain uses TRBV11-2 and TRBJ2-3; maybe TRBD1 (6 bases). This CDR3 contains 15 residues. Germline CDR1 SGHAT, CDR2 FQNNGV. Trimming pared 5 bases from V and 5 bases from J, leaving 17 bases between. The CDR3, as DNA: TGTGCCAGCAGCCCCGAAGTGGGGGCGGTAGATACGCAGTATTTT. Amino acid sequence: CASSPEVGAVDTQYF.

This clonotype has just a few counts. The V and J genes are TRBV7-2 and TRBJ2-6, with 8 bases that match TRBD1. This CDR3 contains 16 residues. V lost 6 bases, J lost 4 bases, and 8 bases stayed unmatched. CDR1 is SGHTA, CDR2 FQGNSA, per germline. The CDR3 DNA is TGTGCCAGCAGGCCACAGACAGGGGCAGGGGCCAACGTCCTGACTTTC. It yields the protein CASRPQTGAGANVLTF.

A single count supports this clonotype. The chain recombines TRBV7-9 with TRBJ1-5, with unresolved D. This CDR3 is 14 amino acids long. The germline V gene encodes CDR1 SEHNR and CDR2 FQNEAQ (reference sequence). The V end lost 1 base, the J end lost 3 bases, and 7 bases lay between the germline ends. The CDR3 loop is CASSLDAANQPQHF. The CDR3, as DNA: TGTGCCAGCAGCTTAGATGCCGCCAATCAGCCCCAGCATTTT.

This clonotype was recorded a few times. This chain links TRBV10-3 with TRBJ2-7; D gene uncertain. The germline gives CDR1 ENHRY, CDR2 SYGVKD. The V and J ends lost 2 bases and 5 bases respectively, with 13 bases between them. CDR3 length: 14 amino acids. For the CDR3, the DNA is TGTGCCATCAGTGAGGGTGCCTGGTCCAACGAGCAGTACTTC. Translation gives CAISEGAWSNEQYF.

The chain links TRBV11-2 to TRBJ2-3; 11 bases fit TRBD2. The CDR3 spans 16 residues. CDR1 is SGHAT and CDR2 is FQNNGV in the germline V gene. Trimming at V came to 5 bases and at J to 2 bases, leaving 6 bases not matched to a gene. CDR3: CASSVGLADFTDTQYF. In nucleotides, the CDR3 is TGTGCCAGCAGCGTGGGACTAGCGGATTTCACAGATACGCAGTATTTT.

This clonotype was counted many times. The chain employs TRBV7-9 and TRBJ2-5, with D tentatively TRBD2 (6 bases). Trimming took off 0 bases at V and 5 bases at J, with 10 bases between the two ends. The CDR3 extends over 14 amino acids. Per the germline V gene, CDR1 is SEHNR and CDR2 is FQNEAQ (reference sequence). CDR3 amino acids: CASSLAERGETQYF. The CDR3 DNA is TGTGCCAGCAGCTTAGCGGAACGGGGGGAGACCCAGTACTTC.

With respect to this clonotype: An end of the junction differs from the germline gene, which may be a read error. J is TRBJ1-1 and V is TRBV4-1, with D unresolved. The CDR3 is 12 amino acids. The V gene's germline CDR1 is MGHRA and CDR2 YSYEKL. The CDR3 sequence: CASSHGNTEAFF. Written as DNA, the CDR3 is TGTGCCAGCAGCCACGGGAACACTGAAGCTTTCTTT.

V gene TRBV11-2 combines with J gene TRBJ2-5, with D perhaps TRBD2 (6 bases). This CDR3 has 15 residues. Germline CDR1 SGHAT, CDR2 FQNNGV. V dropped 5 bases and J dropped 2 bases, with 15 bases sitting between them. The chain's CDR3 is CASSLTRLAQETQYF. Here the CDR3 DNA reads TGTGCCAGCAGCCTGACTAGATTAGCTCAAGAGACCCAGTACTTC.